This TCR beta chain was documented in a study of blood T cell repertoires in COVID-19. CDR1 SGHTA and CDR2 FQGNSA come from the germline V gene. The CDR3 has 17 residues. V was clipped by 5 bases and J by 5 bases; unmatched bases: 12. TCRdb's copy holds only in-frame clones and misses some; the assay was immunoSEQ multiplex PCR. The profile shows about 72,000 clones, 82% of them singletons. The chain combines TRBV7-2 with TRBJ2-1; TRBD2 matches at 10 bases. The sequence came from a human donor in a cohort sampled during active COVID-19. The sequencing input was peripheral blood. DNA of the CDR3: TGTGCCAGCAGCCCTAGGCCCCGGGGACTAGCGAACAATGAGCAGTTCTTC. Translating gives CASSPRPRGLANNEQFF.